Below, 29 T cell receptor beta chains from the same sample are listed, as sequenced in a study of T-cell reconstitution after alpha-beta-depleted transplantation in children. The library targeted TCRbeta and was prepared with unique molecular identifiers. MiXCR was run by TCRdb on the PCR reads, yielding one entry per CDR3 protein. The sample shows fewer than 1 million distinct CDR3 sequences, less than 20% of them seen only once. Specimen: PBMCs, mostly from graft donor cells, collected 360 days after TCRalphabeta/CD19-depleted stem cell transplant. These receptors all stem from a male patient aged 10 to 17 who had a stem cell transplant for acute lymphoblastic leukemia, so the T cells may come from the graft donor.

This sequence joins TRBV6-5 and TRBJ1-1, with D maybe TRBD1 (6 bases). Deletions cut 6 bases from V and 1 base from J, with 21 bases between. The CDR3 is 17 amino acids. Germline CDR1 reads MNHEY; CDR2 reads SVGAGI. The CDR3 coding sequence is TGTGCCAGCAGGTTAAGGGGACGGGACATGGGGAACACTGAAGCTTTCTTT. Protein sequence: CASRLRGRDMGNTEAFF.

This clonotype appeared a few times. The DNA for the CDR3 is TGCGCCAGGGCTGAGCGGGGGTCTGGAAACACCATATATTTT. Residues: CARAERGSGNTIYF. The chain has TRBV5-1 and TRBJ1-3; the D gene is possibly TRBD1 (5 bases). Germline V CDR1 and CDR2: SGHRS, YFSETQ. Deletions cut 8 bases from V and 1 base from J, with 13 bases between. The CDR3 sequence is 14 residues long.

The V gene is TRBV12-3 or TRBV12-4, the J gene TRBJ2-2; D is undetermined. V lost 0 bases and J lost 3, with 20 bases in between. This CDR3 has 19 amino acids. CDR3 amino acids: CASSLAYKVGRSYTGELFF. The DNA for the CDR3 is TGTGCCAGCAGTTTAGCGTATAAGGTTGGCAGAAGTTACACCGGGGAGCTGTTTTTT.

This chain connects TRBV5-1 to TRBJ2-7; possibly TRBD1 for D (7 bases). The CDR3 loop spans 14 amino acids. Germline lookup yields CDR1 SGHRS and CDR2 YFSETQ. Trimming took 2 bases from V and 2 from J, leaving 11 bases between them. The CDR3 DNA reads TGCGCCAGCAGCTTCAGGGGGGACCCCTACGAGCAGTACTTC. This sequence encodes CASSFRGDPYEQYF.

The V call is TRBV11-2, the J call TRBJ1-1; the D gene is possibly TRBD1 (6 bases). CDR1 is SGHAT and CDR2 is FQNNGV in the germline V gene. The CDR3 is 15 amino acids. V was shortened by 5 bases and J by 5 bases, with 18 bases between the two germline ends. CDR3 region: CASSGNRADGTEAFF. DNA for the CDR3: TGTGCCAGCAGCGGCAACAGGGCAGACGGAACTGAAGCTTTCTTT.

The sample holds a few counts of this clonotype. This chain joins TRBV7-6 and TRBJ1-1, with D possibly matching TRBD1 (5 bases). Per the germline V gene, CDR1 is SGHVS and CDR2 is FNYEAQ. Trimming took 5 bases from V and 3 from J, leaving 19 bases between them. This CDR3 spans 16 amino acids. The CDR3 nucleotides are TGTGCCAGCAGCCTCTCGGAAAGGGGATGGGACACTGAAGCTTTCTTT. Protein product: CASSLSERGWDTEAFF.

This clonotype was counted ten times or more. The rearrangement uses TRBV12-3 or TRBV12-4 and TRBJ2-2; 8 bases match TRBD2. CDR3 length equals 14 residues. Trimming cost V 11 bases and J 6 bases; bases outside gene matches: 11. The CDR3 is CAHRAGEGSGELFF. The CDR3 DNA reads as TGTGCCCATCGAGCGGGAGAAGGGTCCGGGGAGCTGTTTTTT.

This clonotype appeared a few times. The rearrangement uses TRBV7-9 and TRBJ2-3, with D unclear. The CDR3 contains 11 residues. V gave up 7 bases and J gave up 6 bases, with 8 bases separating them. The germline V gene encodes CDR1 SEHNR and CDR2 FQNEAQ (reference sequence). DNA of the CDR3: TGTGCCAGCACCCTCAAGGATACGCAGTATTTT. Encoded protein: CASTLKDTQYF.

The CDR3 reads CASSFGSENIQYF. CDR3 in DNA: TGTGCCAGCAGTTTCGGCAGTGAAAACATTCAGTACTTC. This chain uses TRBV12-3 or TRBV12-4 with TRBJ2-4; D remains unclear. The CDR3 loop spans 13 amino acids. V was shortened by 3 bases and J by 5 bases, with 8 bases between the two germline ends.

This clonotype was counted between two and nine times. V gene TRBV7-2 combines with J gene TRBJ1-2; the D gene is possibly TRBD1 (5 bases). V gave up 4 bases and J gave up 3 bases, with 12 bases separating them. The V gene's germline CDR1 is SGHTA and CDR2 FQGNSA. The CDR3 spans 14 residues. The CDR3 nucleotides read TGTGCCAGCAGCTGGAGTGGGGGAGACTATGGCTACACCTTC. The encoded protein is CASSWSGGDYGYTF.

This clonotype has a count of ten or more. This sequence joins TRBV27 and TRBJ2-2; TRBD2 might be the D (6 bases). The CDR3 extends over 17 amino acids. CDR1 is MNHEY and CDR2 is SMNVEV in the germline V gene (reference sequence). Deletions cut 2 bases from V and 4 bases from J, with 17 bases between. The CDR3 nucleotides read TGTGCCAGCAGTTTAGGGGCTCCGGGAGCCCCCACCGGGGAGCTGTTTTTT. Protein sequence: CASSLGAPGAPTGELFF.

The sample holds a few counts of this clonotype. This chain joins TRBV2 and TRBJ2-1; TRBD2 matches at 10 bases. V gave up 11 bases and J gave up 2 bases; unmatched junction bases: 6. Germline-derived CDR1 and CDR2 are SNHLY and FYNNEI. This CDR3 is built from 14 residues. This chain's CDR3 is CAARTSGTYNEQFF. Written as DNA, the CDR3 is TGTGCCGCCCGGACTAGCGGAACCTACAATGAGCAGTTCTTC.

V gene TRBV12-3 or TRBV12-4 combines with J gene TRBJ2-1; possibly TRBD2 for D (5 bases). This CDR3 is built from 14 residues. The V and J ends lost 3 bases and 6 bases respectively, with 12 bases between them. CDR3 nucleotide sequence: TGTGCCAGCAGTTTGGGCGGGTTATTCAATGAGCAGTTCTTC. Translating gives CASSLGGLFNEQFF.

The chain recombines TRBV11-2 with TRBJ2-2; a weak D match, TRBD1 (6 bases). The V gene's germline CDR1 is SGHAT and CDR2 FQNNGV. The CDR3 extends over 14 amino acids. V lost 4 bases and J lost 3, with 9 bases in between. CDR3 in DNA: TGTGCCAGCAGCTACAGGGACGACACCGGGGAGCTGTTTTTT. This gives the protein CASSYRDDTGELFF. The variable domain in full, with the rest retrieved from reference TRBV11-2 and TRBJ2-2, is EAGVAQSPRYKIIEKRQSVAFWCNPISGHATLYWYQQILGQGPKLLIQFQNNGVVDDSQLPKDRFSAERLKGVDSTLKIQPAKLEDSAVYLCASSYRDDTGELFFGEGSRLTVL.

The V gene is TRBV2, the J gene TRBJ2-7; D is unresolved. The CDR3 is made up of 13 amino acids. Germline loops: CDR1 SNHLY, CDR2 FYNNEI. V lost 7 bases and J lost 1, with 11 bases in between. CDR3 amino acids: CASNLQLSYEQYF. The DNA of the CDR3 is TGTGCCAGCAATCTACAGCTATCCTACGAGCAGTACTTC.

This clonotype occurred a few times. V and J are TRBV25-1 and TRBJ1-6; possible D gene TRBD1, 5 bases. Trimming removed 2 bases from V and 7 bases from J, with 9 bases in between. Germline V gene lookup returns CDR1 MGHDK and CDR2 SYGVNS. The CDR3 covers 14 residues. CDR3 sequence reads: CASSEGGNNSPLHF. CDR3 DNA sequence: TGTGCCAGCAGTGAAGGGGGGAACAATTCACCCCTCCACTTT.

The chain is built from TRBV5-1 and TRBJ2-2, with 7 bases fitting TRBD2. This CDR3 region has 15 residues. From germline, CDR1 is SGHRS and CDR2 YFSETQ. Trimming cost V 4 bases and J 6 bases; bases outside gene matches: 9. CDR3 residues: CASSRLAGVPGELFF. The DNA of the CDR3 is TGCGCCAGCAGCAGACTAGCCGGAGTGCCCGGGGAGCTGTTTTTT. Using reference TRBV5-1 and TRBJ2-2 for the parts outside the CDR3, the full variable domain is KAGVTQTPRYLIKTRGQQVTLSCSPISGHRSVSWYQQTPGQGLQFLFEYFSETQRNKGNFPGRFSGRQFSNSRSEMNVSTLELGDSALYLCASSRLAGVPGELFFGEGSRLTVL.

This clonotype turned up a few times. The chain has TRBV7-9 and TRBJ2-2; perhaps TRBD1 as D (5 bases). CDR3 length equals 15 residues. Germline CDR1 reads SEHNR; CDR2 reads FQNEAQ (reference sequence). Trimming cost V 4 bases and J 4 bases, with 13 bases left between them. The CDR3 sequence: CASSSNGQGTGELFF. CDR3 coding DNA: TGTGCCAGCAGCTCAAACGGGCAGGGCACCGGGGAGCTGTTTTTT.

This clonotype was seen repeatedly, ten times or more. The rearrangement links TRBV15 to TRBJ2-7; 9 bases match TRBD2. With V trimmed by 1 base and J by 5 bases, 3 bases remained unmatched. CDR1 LNHNV and CDR2 YYDKDF come from the germline V gene (reference sequence). This CDR3 is 14 amino acids long. The chain's CDR3 is CATSRGASGNEQYF. The CDR3 DNA reads as TGTGCCACCAGCAGAGGGGCTAGCGGGAACGAGCAGTACTTC.

The rearrangement uses TRBV20-1 and TRBJ2-5, with D perhaps TRBD1 (6 bases). CDR1 is DFQATT, CDR2 SNEGSKA, per germline (reference sequence). CDR3 length: 15 residues. Trimming shortened V by 6 bases and J by 2 bases, and 19 bases separated the two germline ends. The CDR3: CSATYPGTLQETQYF. Written as DNA, the CDR3 is TGCAGTGCCACGTACCCCGGGACACTGCAAGAGACCCAGTACTTC.

This clonotype was counted between two and nine times. The chain has TRBV5-5 and TRBJ1-1, with D possibly being TRBD1 (5 bases). Germline-derived CDR1 and CDR2 are SGHKS and YYEKEE (reference sequence). This CDR3 has 15 residues. Trimming cost V 2 bases and J 3 bases, with 14 bases left between them. CDR3 amino acids: CASSFRQLPDTEAFF. As DNA, the CDR3 is TGTGCCAGCAGCTTCCGACAGCTCCCGGACACTGAAGCTTTCTTT.

This clonotype was counted only a few times. In DNA form, the CDR3 reads TGCAGTGCTAGGTTCGACAGGGTCTCACTAAGGGCCCTCCACTTT. Translated, it gives CSARFDRVSLRALHF. V gene TRBV20-1 combines with J gene TRBJ1-6, with 7 bases lining up with TRBD1. From germline, CDR1 is DFQATT and CDR2 SNEGSKA (reference sequence). The ends lost 3 bases at V and 14 bases at J; junction bases unmatched: 16. The CDR3 is 15 residues long.

V is TRBV13 and J is TRBJ2-7, with D uncertain. V gave up 2 bases and J gave up 2 bases, with 10 bases separating them. Germline CDR1 and CDR2: PRHDT and FYEKMQ (reference sequence). The CDR3 loop spans 14 amino acids. The CDR3 nucleotides are TGTGCCAGCAGCTTACCAGGATCAGCCTACGAGCAGTACTTC. It is translated as CASSLPGSAYEQYF.

This clonotype was seen a handful of times. The CDR3 spells CATEPTEAEQETQYF. In nucleotides, the CDR3 is TGTGCCACCGAACCCACCGAGGCGGAGCAAGAGACCCAGTACTTC. This chain connects TRBV10-3 to TRBJ2-5; D not resolved. Trimming cost V 10 bases and J 2 bases, with 20 bases left between them. The CDR3 spans 15 residues. The germline gives CDR1 ENHRY, CDR2 SYGVKD.

This clonotype has at least ten counts. V is TRBV25-1 and J is TRBJ2-1, with D possibly matching TRBD1 (5 bases). The CDR3 is made up of 14 amino acids. Germline loops: CDR1 MGHDK, CDR2 SYGVNS. Trimming cost V 6 bases and J 4 bases, with 13 bases left between them. CDR3 protein: CASRLGPPYNEQFF. As DNA, the CDR3 is TGTGCCAGCAGGCTGGGGCCCCCTTACAATGAGCAGTTCTTC.

Many counts were recorded for this clonotype. The gene calls are TRBV7-2 and TRBJ2-3, with TRBD1 as a possible D gene (6 bases). CDR1 and CDR2 (germline): SGHTA, FQGNSA. The CDR3 is 9 amino acids. V lost 10 bases and J 10 bases, leaving 9 bases between the germline ends. Written as DNA, the CDR3 is TGTGCCATACAGGGTGCGCAGTATTTT. Its translation: CAIQGAQYF.

This sequence joins TRBV5-1 and TRBJ1-1, with D unclear. The CDR3 runs to 16 residues. Trimming removed 0 bases at V and 3 bases at J, with 15 bases between. Germline V gives CDR1 SGHRS, CDR2 YFSETQ. This CDR3 is CASSLAPIGLYTEAFF. The CDR3 region has the DNA TGCGCCAGCAGCTTGGCCCCGATTGGATTGTACACTGAAGCTTTCTTT.

This clonotype has a handful of counts. This chain links TRBV29-1 with TRBJ2-2; 10 bases match TRBD1. The ends lost 6 bases at V and 5 bases at J; junction bases unmatched: 12. Germline CDR1 reads SQVTM; CDR2 reads ANQGSEA. There are 16 residues in the CDR3. The CDR3 DNA reads TGCAGCGTAGTCCCGGGACAGGGGAGAAGGACCGGGGAGCTGTTTTTT. Translated: CSVVPGQGRRTGELFF.

There are a few counts of this clonotype. This chain uses TRBV10-2 with TRBJ2-7; unclear D gene. The ends were cut back, 3 bases at V and 4 bases at J, with 7 bases in the middle. CDR1 and CDR2 from the germline V gene are WSHSY and SAAADI. The CDR3 length is 12 residues. The CDR3: CASSDRAYEQYF. CDR3 in DNA: TGCGCCAGCAGTGATAGGGCTTACGAGCAGTACTTC.